This T cell receptor beta chain was sequenced for a study of cytomegalovirus exposure and HLA in healthy donors. Findings and caveats of the study: In most subjects, TCR beta sequences reportedly gave accurate predictions of HLA-A and HLA-B alleles. In an earlier analysis, productive rearrangement rates for most beta V segments clustered near 87% or 30%. Rarity marked most TCR sequences, yet some public TCRs occurred in many donors.

The CDR3 has 14 amino acids. The germline V gene has CDR1 SNHLY and CDR2 FYNNEI. The V end lost 1 base, the J end lost 5 bases, and 8 bases lay between the germline ends. The PCR ran on 60 Vbeta and 13 Jbeta primers. Clones were read by immunoSEQ multiplex PCR, and TCRdb kept only the in-frame ones, dropping some. The table shows fewer than 200,000 clones, with almost 85% occurring only once. A word on this clone: The target antigen is unknown.

The sequence came from a woman aged 45-59 years in good health and CMV-seronegative. V is TRBV2 and J is TRBJ2-2; possibly TRBD1 for D (5 bases). Sequences were obtained from PBMCs. The CDR3 region is CASSEVKGTGELFF. CDR3 coding DNA: TGTGCCAGCAGTGAAGTTAAGGGGACCGGGGAGCTGTTTTTT.